This record looks at one T cell receptor (beta chain) sequence and its context. Its specificity is not known. The protocol was immunoSEQ multiplex PCR, while the TCRdb copy is restricted to in-frame clones and leaves out a portion. This table holds roughly 150,000 clones, about nine tenths found once. The entry originates in a study of radiation and T cells in renal cell carcinoma. Sample time point: blood 2 weeks post-SBRT. Sample treatment: 15 Gy SBRT to primary tumor, nephrectomy 4 weeks later. The CDR3 contains 14 residues. Germline CDR1 reads SNHLY; CDR2 reads FYNNEI. The V segment lost 4 bases and the J segment 2 bases; nucleotides outside the gene matches: 4. Findings and limits, study-wide: Top tumor clonotypes rose in blood 2 weeks post-radiation, then contracted.

The sequencing here drew on blood, taken from a patient whose treatment included radiotherapy and nephrectomy. The chain carries TRBV2 and TRBJ2-5; 7 nucleotides line up with TRBD1. This sequence originates from a woman aged 50 to 60 with renal cell carcinoma. The CDR3 DNA reads TGTGCCAGCAGTGTGGGGACAGCACAAGAGACCCAGTACTTC. This sequence encodes CASSVGTAQETQYF.